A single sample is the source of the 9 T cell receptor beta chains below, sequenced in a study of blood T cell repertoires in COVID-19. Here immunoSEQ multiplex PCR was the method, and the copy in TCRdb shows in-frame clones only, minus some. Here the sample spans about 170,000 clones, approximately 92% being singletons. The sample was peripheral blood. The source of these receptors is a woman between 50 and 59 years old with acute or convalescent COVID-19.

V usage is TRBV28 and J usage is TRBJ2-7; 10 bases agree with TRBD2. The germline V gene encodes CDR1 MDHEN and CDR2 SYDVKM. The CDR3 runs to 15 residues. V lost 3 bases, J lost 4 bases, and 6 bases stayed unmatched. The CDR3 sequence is CASSFWGTSVYEQYF. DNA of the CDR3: TGTGCCAGCAGTTTTTGGGGGACTAGCGTTTACGAGCAGTACTTC.

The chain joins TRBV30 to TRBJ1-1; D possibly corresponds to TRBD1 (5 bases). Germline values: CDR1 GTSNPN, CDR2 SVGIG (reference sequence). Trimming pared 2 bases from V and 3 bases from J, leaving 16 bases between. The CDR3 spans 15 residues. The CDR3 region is CAWSLPQGLDTEAFF. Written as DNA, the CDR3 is TGTGCCTGGAGTCTCCCCCAGGGATTGGACACTGAAGCTTTCTTT.

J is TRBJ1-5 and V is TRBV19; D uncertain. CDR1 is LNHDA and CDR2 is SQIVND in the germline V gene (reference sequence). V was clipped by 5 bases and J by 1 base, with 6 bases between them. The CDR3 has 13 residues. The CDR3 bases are TGTGCCAGTAGTTGGAGCAGCAATCAGCCCCAGCATTTT. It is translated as CASSWSSNQPQHF.

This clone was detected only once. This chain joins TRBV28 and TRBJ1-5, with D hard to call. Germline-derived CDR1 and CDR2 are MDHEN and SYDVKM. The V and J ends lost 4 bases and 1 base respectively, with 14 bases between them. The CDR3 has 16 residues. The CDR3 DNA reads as TGTGCCAGCAGTTCCCTTTCCCCTGGCAGCAATCAGCCCCAGCATTTT. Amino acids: CASSSLSPGSNQPQHF.

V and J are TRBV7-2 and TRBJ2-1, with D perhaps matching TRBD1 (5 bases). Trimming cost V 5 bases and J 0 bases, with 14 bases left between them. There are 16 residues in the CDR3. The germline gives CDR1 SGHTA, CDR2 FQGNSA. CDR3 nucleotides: TGTGCCAGCAGCCCATTCAGGGCAAGCTCCTACAATGAGCAGTTCTTC. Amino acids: CASSPFRASSYNEQFF.

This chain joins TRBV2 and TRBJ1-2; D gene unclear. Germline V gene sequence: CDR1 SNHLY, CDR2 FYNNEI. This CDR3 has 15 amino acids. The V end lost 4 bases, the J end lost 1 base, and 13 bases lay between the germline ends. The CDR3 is CASSGIRGSNYGYTF. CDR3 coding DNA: TGTGCCAGCAGTGGGATTCGAGGGAGTAACTATGGCTACACCTTC. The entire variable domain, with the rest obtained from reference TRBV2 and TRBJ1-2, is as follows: EPEVTQTPSHQVTQMGQEVILRCVPISNHLYFYWYRQILGQKVEFLVSFYNNEISEKSEIFDDQFSVERPDGSNFTLKIRSTKLEDSAMYFCASSGIRGSNYGYTFGSGTRLTVV.

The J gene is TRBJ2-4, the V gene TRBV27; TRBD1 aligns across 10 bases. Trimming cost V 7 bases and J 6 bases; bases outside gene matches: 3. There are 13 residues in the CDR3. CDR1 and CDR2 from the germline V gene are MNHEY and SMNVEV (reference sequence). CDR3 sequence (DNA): TGTGCCAGCACCGACAGGGGGCGAAACATTCAGTACTTC. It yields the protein CASTDRGRNIQYF.

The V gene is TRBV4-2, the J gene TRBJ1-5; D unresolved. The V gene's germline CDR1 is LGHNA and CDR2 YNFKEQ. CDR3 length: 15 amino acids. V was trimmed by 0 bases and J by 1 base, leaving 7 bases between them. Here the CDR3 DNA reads TGTGCCAGCAGCCAAGATCGACAAAGCAATCAGCCCCAGCATTTT. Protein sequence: CASSQDRQSNQPQHF.

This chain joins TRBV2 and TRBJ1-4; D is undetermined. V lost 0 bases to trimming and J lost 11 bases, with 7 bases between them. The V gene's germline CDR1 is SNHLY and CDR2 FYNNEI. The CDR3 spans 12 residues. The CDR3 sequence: CASSEAVGKLFF. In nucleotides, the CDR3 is TGTGCCAGCAGTGAAGCGGTGGGCAAACTGTTTTTT.